Sequencing of this T cell receptor (beta chain) was carried out in a study of T cell repertoires in cytomegalovirus infection. The overall study: Both CMV infection and a matching HLA type were indicated by public TCR beta signatures. Study-level findings and limits: Cumulative frequency (of public TCR beta family members) identified carriers of CMV plus the relevant HLA.

V was clipped by 3 bases and J by 1 base, with 9 bases between them. The CDR3 runs to 14 residues. Germline V gives CDR1 SGHTA, CDR2 FQGNSA. This clonotype showed up many times. Its target is not known. In TCRdb, the reads were re-called with MiXCR into one record per CDR3 protein. The data show 150,000 to 200,000 distinct CDR3 sequences, roughly 27% seen once. The V gene is TRBV7-2, the J gene TRBJ1-1, with D tentatively TRBD1 (5 bases). Specimen: PBMCs. The TCR comes from a human donor in good health (CMV status not recorded). Some clones in this sample may be carry-over from other donors' samples. The CDR3 sequence is CASSFGGRNTEAFF. The CDR3 region has the DNA TGTGCCAGCAGCTTTGGGGGAAGGAACACTGAAGCTTTCTTT.